This T cell receptor beta chain was identified during a study of T cell responses to AZD1222 COVID-19 vaccine. Sequencing was performed with immunoSEQ multiplex PCR; in TCRdb, only in-frame clones are kept and a portion is missing. Of about 120,000 clones listed, around nine tenths are singletons. With respect to this clone: Its antigen is not known.

Study-level points and caveats: White British people made up most donors, females outnumbered males, and clonal diversity was possibly underestimated. Baseline serostatus was positive in only six AZD1222 recipients. The peak T cell response came first, and repertoires were sampled only after it. Spike-wide vaccine-associated CD4 TCRs dominated at 160-218 and 743-854.

Germline loops: CDR1 SQVTM, CDR2 ANQGSEA. The CDR3 extends over 13 amino acids. Trimming at V came to 4 bases and at J to 8 bases, leaving 6 bases not matched to a gene. The source material was peripheral blood, sampled on day 0 of AZD1222 vaccination. This receptor was identified in an adult in good health. V and J are TRBV29-1 and TRBJ2-1; 9 bases map to TRBD1. The CDR3 loop is CSVGTGVMDEQFF. The CDR3 DNA follows: TGCAGCGTTGGGACAGGGGTGATGGATGAGCAGTTCTTC.